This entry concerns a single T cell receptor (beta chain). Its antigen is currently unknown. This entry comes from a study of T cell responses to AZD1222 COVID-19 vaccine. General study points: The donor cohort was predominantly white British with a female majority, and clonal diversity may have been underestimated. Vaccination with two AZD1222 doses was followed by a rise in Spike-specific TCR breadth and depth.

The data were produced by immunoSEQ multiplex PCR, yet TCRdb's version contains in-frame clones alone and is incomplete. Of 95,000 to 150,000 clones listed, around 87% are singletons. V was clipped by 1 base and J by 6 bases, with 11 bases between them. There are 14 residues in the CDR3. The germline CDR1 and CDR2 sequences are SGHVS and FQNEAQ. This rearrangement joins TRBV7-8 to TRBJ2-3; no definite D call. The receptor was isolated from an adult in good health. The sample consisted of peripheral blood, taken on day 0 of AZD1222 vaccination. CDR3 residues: CASSLEAGFDTQYF. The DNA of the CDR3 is TGTGCCAGCAGCTTAGAGGCCGGGTTCGATACGCAGTATTTT.